This paragraph reports one TCR beta chain. This entry belongs to a study of technical replicates of blood from a few donors. Sequenced by immunoSEQ multiplex PCR; TCRdb stores in-frame clones only, minus some. Among approximately 68,000 clones listed, 95% to 97% were seen once. This clonotype originated in a human donor in good health. Sequenced: T cells isolated from PBMCs.

The CDR3 loop reads CASSLARSGNTIYF. CDR3 in DNA: TGTGCCAGCAGCCTGGCCCGCTCTGGAAACACCATATATTTT. The chain is built from TRBV9 and TRBJ1-3; no definite D call. V lost 4 bases, J lost 0 bases, and 8 bases lay in between. CDR3 length equals 14 residues. Germline V lookup: CDR1 SGDLS, CDR2 YYNGEE.